The 5 T cell receptor beta chains below come from one sample, sequenced in a study of CD8+ T cells in alopecia areata. For five patients taking part in the biomarker study, CD4+ cells were further sorted into CD25+CD127- cells. Extracted RNA was reverse transcribed, and the resulting cDNA served as sequencing template. Profiled with immunoSEQ multiplex PCR; TCRdb holds only in-frame clones, not every one. The data hold about 37,000 clones, with 45% to 65% observed a single time. Sequenced sample: CD4+ Tregs sorted from blood. The receptors here all came from a human donor with alopecia areata.

This clone has more than one count but fewer than ten. Here the CDR3 reads CASSLGLQETQYF. The CDR3, as DNA: TGTGCCAGCAGCTTAGGACTCCAAGAGACCCAGTACTTC. The chain recombines TRBV7-3 with TRBJ2-5; the D gene is possibly TRBD2 (5 bases). This CDR3 is built from 13 residues. Germline-derived CDR1 and CDR2 are SGHTA and FQGTGA. Trimming stripped 2 bases from V and 1 base from J, with 5 bases between.

The sample holds a few counts of this clone. The chain joins TRBV9 to TRBJ1-3; no definite D call. Germline V CDR1 and CDR2: SGDLS, YYNGEE. The V end was cut by 1 base, the J end by 4 bases, with 9 bases between. The CDR3 consists of 14 residues. The CDR3 region is CASSVSGEGNTIYF. Written as DNA, the CDR3 is TGTGCCAGCAGCGTAAGTGGGGAAGGAAACACCATATATTTT.

This clone was seen only a few times. The chain couples TRBV7-9 to TRBJ1-5, with 7 nucleotides matching TRBD1. CDR3 size: 17 residues. Germline CDR1 reads SEHNR; CDR2 reads FQNEAQ (reference sequence). Trimming took 4 bases from V and 6 from J; bases not matched to a gene: 15. The CDR3 region has the DNA TGTGCCAGCAGCTCGATATCCGGACAGGACCTGGGTCAGCCCCAGCATTTT. Translated: CASSSISGQDLGQPQHF.

The chain combines TRBV6-6 with TRBJ1-2; D call uncertain. The CDR3 loop spans 12 amino acids. V lost 5 bases, J lost 5 bases, and 9 bases lay in between. The germline V gene encodes CDR1 MNHNY and CDR2 SVGAGI (reference sequence). The CDR3 nucleotides read TGTGCCAGCAGTGAGGACGGATATGGCTACACCTTC. Translating gives CASSEDGYGYTF.

The chain employs TRBV15 and TRBJ2-5; unclear D gene. Trimming removed 3 bases from V and 2 bases from J, with 7 bases in between. From germline, CDR1 is LNHNV and CDR2 YYDKDF (reference sequence). This CDR3 contains 13 residues. CDR3 nucleotide sequence: TGTGCCACCAGCAGTAGAGATCAAGAGACCCAGTACTTC. It yields the protein CATSSRDQETQYF.